What follows are 8 T cell receptor beta chains derived from one specimen sequenced in a study of CD8+CD57+ T cells in acquired aplastic anemia. Whoever was chosen for sequencing had shown CD8+CD57+ cell expansion by flow cytometry. Profiles of TCR beta VDJ and CDR3 were generated from a genomic DNA template. TCRdb passed the reads through MiXCR, listing each CDR3 protein once. Of over 150,000 distinct CDR3 sequences in the sample, around 48% were seen once. The sample taken for sequencing was sorted CD4+, CD8+, or CD8+CD57+ T cells (not recorded which) from PBMCs. The receptors here all came from a human donor with aplastic anemia.

At least ten counts were recorded for this clonotype. Its ends do not fully match the called genes, so a read error is possible. In DNA form, the CDR3 reads TGTGCCAGCAGATACTCGGTCGGGGGTTCCTACGAGCAGTACTTC. Protein sequence: CASRYSVGGSYEQYF. The chain links TRBV6-5 to TRBJ2-7; D perhaps matches TRBD2 (6 bases). CDR1 is MNHEY, CDR2 SVGAGI, per germline. CDR3 length: 15 residues.

The rearrangement joins TRBV7-8 to TRBJ1-1; D remains unclear. The CDR3 loop spans 12 amino acids. CDR1 is SGHVS and CDR2 is FQNEAQ in the germline V gene. With 5 bases removed from V and 6 bases from J, the gap between germline ends came to 10 bases. The CDR3 nucleotides read TGTGCCAGCAGCACGGGTGGCTCTGAAGCTTTCTTT. Translation gives CASSTGGSEAFF.

This clonotype was seen ten or more times. The chain is built from TRBV20-1 and TRBJ2-5, with D perhaps being TRBD1 or TRBD2 (5 bases each). Trimming took off 6 bases at V and 2 bases at J, with 13 bases between the two ends. There are 13 residues in the CDR3. Germline V gene data show CDR1 as DFQATT and CDR2 as SNEGSKA (reference sequence). This chain's CDR3 is CSAEGPPQETQYF. CDR3 bases: TGCAGTGCAGAGGGACCCCCGCAAGAGACCCAGTACTTC.

For this clonotype: Given a much more abundant clone one base away, this may be a read error. The rearrangement uses TRBV27 and TRBJ1-6; D is unresolved. Germline V gene lookup returns CDR1 MNHEY and CDR2 SMNVEV (reference sequence). This CDR3 comprises 12 residues. The CDR3, as DNA: TGTGCCAGCAGGGAAACTAATTCACCCCCCCACTTT. It specifies CASRETNSPPHF.

The V gene is TRBV2, the J gene TRBJ2-1; tentatively, D is TRBD2 (6 bases). CDR1 is SNHLY, CDR2 FYNNEI, per germline. The CDR3 loop spans 12 amino acids. Trimming removed 7 bases from V and 9 bases from J, with 13 bases in between. CDR3 sequence reads: CASNSRRVEQFF. The DNA of the CDR3 is TGTGCCAGCAATAGTCGGAGGGTTGAGCAGTTCTTC.

This clonotype was seen at least ten times. The chain employs TRBV6-1 and TRBJ1-5; D gene unclear. V lost 2 bases and J lost 0, with 8 bases in between. The CDR3 length is 15 residues. CDR1 and CDR2 from the germline V gene are MNHNS and SASEGT. The DNA for the CDR3 is TGTGCCAGCAGTGAAACGGGGTATAGCAATCAGCCCCAGCATTTT. Encoded protein: CASSETGYSNQPQHF.

V gene TRBV4-3 combines with J gene TRBJ2-7; D is perhaps TRBD1 (6 bases). Trimming left V 0 bases short and J 0 bases short, with 12 bases between. The CDR3 runs to 16 residues. Germline V gene lookup returns CDR1 LGHNA and CDR2 YSLEER. CDR3 loop: CASSQEIRGFSYEQYF. The CDR3 DNA reads TGCGCCAGCAGCCAAGAGATAAGGGGGTTCTCCTACGAGCAGTACTTC.

The chain joins TRBV7-2 to TRBJ2-6; D unresolved. Germline V lookup: CDR1 SGHTA, CDR2 FQGNSA. This CDR3 contains 13 residues. V was clipped by 7 bases and J by 4 bases, with 8 bases between them. This chain's CDR3 is CASTALGANVLTF. The DNA of the CDR3 is TGTGCCAGCACCGCCCTCGGGGCCAACGTCCTGACTTTC.